These T cell receptor beta chains were read from a single sample in a study of OX40 agonist ivuxolimab in advanced cancers. Assay: immunoSEQ multiplex PCR; the TCRdb copy retains only in-frame clones and omits some. The table records some 97,000 clones, just over 90% of them present only once. The sample here was CD4+ or CD8+ T cells sorted from blood, taken in a trial of the OX40 agonist ivuxolimab. The receptors come from an adult with an advanced solid tumor such as melanoma, head and neck, liver or kidney cancer. Each CDR3 is given with its conserved first and last residue. Fields, in order: J gene, D gene, clone size, V gene, CDR3 protein, CDR3 DNA. A D gene is named only where the DNA matches it firmly. The listing skips clone size in some rows; elsewhere it reads once, few, many or a size class.

>TRBJ2-7|TRBD1|.|TRBV5-1
CASSLGGRGRSEQYF
TGCGCCAGCAGCTTGGGGGGCAGGGGGCGAAGCGAGCAGTACTTC
>TRBJ2-1|TRBD2|.|TRBV2
CASSAIAGAREQFF
TGTGCCAGCAGTGCAATAGCGGGAGCCAGGGAGCAGTTCTTC
>TRBJ2-3|TRBD2|.|TRBV7-3
CASKHLGQRTSGPREIEDTQYF
TGTGCCAGCAAACACCTCGGGCAGAGAACTAGCGGACCCCGGGAAATTGAGGATACGCAGTATTTT
>TRBJ1-2|TRBD1|once|TRBV5-1
CASSFGTGVNGYTF
TGCGCCAGCAGCTTCGGGACAGGGGTTAATGGCTACACCTTC
>TRBJ2-1|TRBD1|.|TRBV30
CAWSSGTGFINEQFF
TGTGCCTGGAGTTCCGGGACAGGGTTTATCAATGAGCAGTTCTTC
>TRBJ2-7|TRBD2|few|TRBV7-2
CASSQGLAGASYEQYF
TGTGCCAGCAGCCAAGGACTAGCGGGAGCCTCATACGAGCAGTACTTC
>TRBJ1-1|.|once|TRBV27
CASSLSGWDTEAFF
TGTGCCAGCAGTTTATCAGGGTGGGACACTGAAGCTTTCTTT
>TRBJ2-3|TRBD2|.|TRBV7-2
CASSPTSGLSTDTQYF
TGTGCCAGCAGCCCGACTAGCGGCCTTAGCACAGATACGCAGTATTTT
>TRBJ2-5|.|once|TRBV6-5
CASRPGTFSETQYF
TGTGCCAGCCGACCAGGGACTTTCTCGGAGACCCAGTACTTC
>TRBJ1-1|TRBD1|.|TRBV5-6
CASSLNLGNRGDTEAFF
TGTGCCAGCAGCTTGAATCTAGGAAACAGGGGAGACACTGAAGCTTTCTTT
>TRBJ2-1|.|.|TRBV11-2
CASSLDTGVEQFF
TGTGCCAGCAGCTTAGATACGGGGGTCGAGCAGTTCTTC
>TRBJ2-1|TRBD2|.|TRBV11-2
CASSSGTSGSHEQFF
TGTGCCAGCAGCTCCGGGACTAGCGGGAGCCATGAGCAGTTCTTC
>TRBJ1-5|.|.|TRBV28
CASSLSGAQKPQHF
TGTGCCAGCAGTTTATCTGGGGCCCAAAAGCCCCAGCATTTT
>TRBJ2-3|TRBD2|.|TRBV5-4
CASSFRTSGTQYF
TGTGCCAGCAGCTTTCGGACTAGCGGAACGCAGTATTTT
>TRBJ2-7|.|once|TRBV2
CASSEMNSYEQYF
TGTGCCAGCAGTGAAATGAATTCCTACGAGCAGTACTTC
>TRBJ1-4|.|.|TRBV5-1
CASSPTRGTNEKLFF
TGCGCCAGCAGCCCTACCCGGGGTACTAATGAAAAACTGTTTTTT
>TRBJ2-7|TRBD2|.|TRBV10-1
CASSESGGADYEQYF
TGCGCCAGCAGTGAGTCGGGAGGGGCTGATTACGAGCAGTACTTC
>TRBJ2-1|.|.|TRBV4-3
CASSQAWGNEQFF
TGCGCCAGCAGCCAAGCTTGGGGTAATGAGCAGTTCTTC
>TRBJ2-5|.|.|TRBV7-2
CASSFHSPQAQETQYF
TGTGCCAGCAGCTTCCATTCCCCCCAGGCGCAAGAGACCCAGTACTTC
>TRBJ2-3|.|.|TRBV5-1
CASSFGASTDTQYF
TGCGCCAGCAGCTTCGGTGCCAGCACAGATACGCAGTATTTT
>TRBJ2-7|TRBD2|.|TRBV5-6
CASSPTGTSGIYEQYF
TGTGCCAGCAGCCCAACCGGGACTAGCGGCATTTACGAGCAGTACTTC
>TRBJ2-6|.|.|TRBV5-1
CASSLDVSGANVLTF
TGCGCCAGCAGCTTGGACGTCTCTGGGGCCAACGTCCTGACTTTC
>TRBJ1-2|TRBD1|once|TRBV6-5
CASSYRTGFSYGYTF
TGTGCCAGCAGTTACCGGACAGGGTTTAGCTATGGCTACACCTTC
>TRBJ2-7|.|.|TRBV28
CASSLLGRGDEQYF
TGTGCCAGCAGTTTACTCGGGAGAGGGGACGAGCAGTACTTC
>TRBJ2-7|.|.|TRBV4-3
CASSQDPLGGPAYEQYF
TGCGCCAGCAGCCAAGATCCCCTGGGTGGCCCGGCATACGAGCAGTACTTC
>TRBJ2-1|.|.|TRBV6-7
CASSCRRPSSYNEQFF
TGTGCCAGCAGTTGCCGAAGGCCTAGCTCCTACAATGAGCAGTTCTTC
>TRBJ2-1|.|.|TRBV28
CATGREVNEQFF
TGTGCCACCGGTCGGGAAGTAAATGAGCAGTTCTTC
>TRBJ2-7|.|.|TRBV10-3
CAILSGTRGPPGASGELLNEQYF
TGTGCCATCCTCTCCGGCACTCGTGGGCCCCCTGGCGCATCGGGGGAACTTTTAAACGAGCAGTACTTC
>TRBJ2-2|TRBD2|.|TRBV4-2
CASSQRGTSGSWELFF
TGTGCCAGCAGCCAGAGGGGGACTAGCGGGAGCTGGGAGCTGTTTTTT
>TRBJ1-5|.|.|TRBV21-1
CASSKYRNQPQHF
TGTGCCAGCAGCAAGTACAGGAATCAGCCCCAGCATTTT
>TRBJ2-7|.|.|TRBV5-6
CASSFRQGGVYEQYF
TGTGCCAGCAGCTTCCGACAGGGAGGGGTCTACGAGCAGTACTTC
>TRBJ2-7|TRBD2|.|TRBV5-1
CASSLGGREMDEQYF
TGCGCCAGCAGCTTGGGCGGGAGGGAAATGGACGAGCAGTACTTC
>TRBJ1-5|.|few|TRBV7-9
CASSSGFPSNQPQHF
TGTGCCAGCAGCTCAGGGTTTCCTAGCAATCAGCCCCAGCATTTT
>TRBJ2-7|TRBD1|.|TRBV19
CASSQDRGLYEQYF
TGTGCCAGTAGCCAGGACAGGGGGCTCTACGAGCAGTACTTC
>TRBJ2-2|TRBD2|.|TRBV10-2
CASRGGSGTGELFF
TGCGCCAGCAGGGGCGGGAGTGGGACCGGGGAGCTGTTTTTT
>TRBJ2-7|TRBD1|.|TRBV27
CASSFRDRAYEQYF
TGTGCCAGCAGTTTCCGGGACAGGGCTTACGAGCAGTACTTC
>TRBJ2-7|TRBD2|.|TRBV7-2
CASSLAGASGRVTYEQYF
TGTGCCAGCAGCTTAGCGGGGGCTAGCGGGAGAGTAACCTACGAGCAGTACTTC
>TRBJ2-3|TRBD2|.|TRBV5-1
CASSLTAGGPTDTQYF
TGCGCCAGCAGCTTGACAGCGGGAGGGCCGACAGATACGCAGTATTTT
>TRBJ2-7|TRBD1|.|TRBV28
CASRRQGGTYEQYF
TGTGCCAGCAGGCGACAGGGGGGCACCTACGAGCAGTACTTC
>TRBJ1-1|TRBD1|.|TRBV6-1
CASSPDRLLVTEAFF
TGTGCCAGCAGTCCGGACAGGCTATTGGTCACTGAAGCTTTCTTT